Below, one T cell receptor beta chain is given with its context. Antigen unknown. In the PCR, 60 Vbeta and 13 Jbeta primers were used. TCRdb's copy holds only in-frame clones and misses some; the assay was immunoSEQ multiplex PCR. This sample has roughly 200,000 clones, with 77% found just once. This record belongs to a study of cytomegalovirus exposure and HLA in healthy donors. Study-level results: A previous analysis found most TCR beta V segments productive roughly 90% or roughly 30% of the time.

The V gene end was trimmed by 2 bases and the J gene end by 4 bases; junction bases not matched to a gene: 7. The CDR3 is 15 residues long. CDR1 is KGHSH and CDR2 is LQKENI in the germline V gene. The sequenced sample consisted of PBMCs. This TCR was recovered from a woman younger than 45 in good health and CMV-seropositive. The chain joins TRBV18 to TRBJ2-7; TRBD2 matches at 8 bases. The CDR3 DNA is TGTGCCAGCTCACCAAGTCCAGCGGGAGTTTACGAGCAGTACTTC. It codes for CASSPSPAGVYEQYF. The variable domain in full, with the rest retrieved from reference TRBV18 and TRBJ2-7, is NAGVMQNPRHLVRRRGQEARLRCSPMKGHSHVYWYRQLPEEGLKFMVYLQKENIIDESGMPKERFSAEFPKEGPSILRIQQVVRGDSAAYFCASSPSPAGVYEQYFGPGTRLTVT.